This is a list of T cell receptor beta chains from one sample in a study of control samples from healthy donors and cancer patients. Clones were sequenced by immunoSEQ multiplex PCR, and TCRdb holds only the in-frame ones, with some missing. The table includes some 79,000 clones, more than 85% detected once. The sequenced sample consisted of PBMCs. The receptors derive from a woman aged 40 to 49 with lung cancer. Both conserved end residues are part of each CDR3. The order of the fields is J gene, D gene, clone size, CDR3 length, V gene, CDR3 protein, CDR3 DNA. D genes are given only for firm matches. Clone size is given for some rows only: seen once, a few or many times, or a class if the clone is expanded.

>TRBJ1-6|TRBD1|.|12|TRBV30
CAGGQGSSPPHF
TGTGCGGGGGGACAGGGGAGCTCACCCCCCCACTTT
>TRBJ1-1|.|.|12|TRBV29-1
CSVVKGQAEAFF
TGCAGCGTTGTAAAGGGCCAGGCGGAAGCTTTCTTT
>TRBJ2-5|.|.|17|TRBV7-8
CASSLGQETGLGETQYF
TGTGCCAGCAGCTTAGGGCAGGAAACAGGCTTGGGAGAGACCCAGTACTTC
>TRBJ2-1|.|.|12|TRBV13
CASSFGRGPWFF
TGTGCCAGCAGCTTTGGGCGGGGGCCTTGGTTCTTC
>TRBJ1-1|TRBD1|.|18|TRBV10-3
CAISEEQGRGHRSTEAFF
TGTGCCATCAGTGAGGAACAGGGGCGCGGACATAGGTCCACTGAAGCTTTCTTT
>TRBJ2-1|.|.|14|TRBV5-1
CASSLAEGYNEQFF
TGCGCCAGCAGCTTGGCGGAGGGTTACAATGAGCAGTTCTTC
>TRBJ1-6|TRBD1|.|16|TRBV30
CALYPRLQGANSPLHF
TGTGCCCTCTACCCCAGACTACAGGGGGCGAATTCACCCCTCCACTTT
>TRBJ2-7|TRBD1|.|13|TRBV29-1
CSASDRGHYEQYF
TGCAGCGCTTCCGACAGGGGGCACTACGAGCAGTACTTC
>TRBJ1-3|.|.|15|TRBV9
CASSLGGDRANTIYF
TGTGCCAGCTCCCTTGGCGGGGACCGGGCGAACACCATATATTTT
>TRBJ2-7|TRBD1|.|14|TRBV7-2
CASSSTGGPYEQYF
TGTGCCAGCAGCTCTACAGGGGGCCCCTACGAGCAGTACTTC
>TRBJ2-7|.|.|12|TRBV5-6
CASSSRLGEQYF
TGTGCCAGCAGCTCGAGACTGGGGGAGCAGTACTTC
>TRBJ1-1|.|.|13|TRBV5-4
CASSLGVNTEAFF
TGTGCCAGCAGCTTGGGAGTGAACACTGAAGCTTTCTTT
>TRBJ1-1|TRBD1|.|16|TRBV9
CASSPGQGLWNTEAFF
TGTGCCAGCAGCCCCGGACAGGGGTTATGGAACACTGAAGCTTTCTTT
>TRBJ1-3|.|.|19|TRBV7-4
CASSSELRQRHFSGNTIYF
TGTGCCAGCAGCTCGGAGTTAAGACAACGACACTTCTCTGGAAACACCATATATTTT
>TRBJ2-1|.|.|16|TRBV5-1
CASSPGTISSYNEQFF
TGCGCCAGCAGCCCTGGGACCATTAGCTCCTACAATGAGCAGTTCTTC
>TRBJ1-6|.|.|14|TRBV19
CASTYGGVGTPLHF
TGTGCCAGCACCTACGGGGGGGTTGGTACACCCCTCCACTTT
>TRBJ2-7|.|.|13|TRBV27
CASSPGHFYEQYF
TGTGCCAGCAGCCCGGGACACTTCTACGAGCAGTACTTC
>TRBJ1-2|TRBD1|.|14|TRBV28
CASIAGQGGNGYTF
TGTGCCAGCATCGCGGGACAGGGGGGGAATGGCTACACCTTC
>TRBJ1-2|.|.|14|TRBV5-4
CASSLESFAGGYTF
TGTGCCAGCAGCTTGGAATCTTTTGCGGGTGGCTACACCTTC
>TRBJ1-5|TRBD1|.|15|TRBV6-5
CASSGTGIGNQPQHF
TGTGCCAGCAGCGGGACAGGGATCGGCAATCAGCCCCAGCATTTT
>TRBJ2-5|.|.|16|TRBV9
CASSRGALTLSETQYF
TGTGCCAGCAGCCGGGGGGCGCTCACCCTTTCGGAGACCCAGTACTTC
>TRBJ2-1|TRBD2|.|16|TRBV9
CASSVAGSGGLDEQFF
TGTGCCAGCAGCGTAGCCGGAAGCGGGGGGTTGGATGAGCAGTTCTTC
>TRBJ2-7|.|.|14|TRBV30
CAWSWGAASYEQYF
TGTGCCTGGAGTTGGGGTGCCGCATCCTACGAGCAGTACTTC
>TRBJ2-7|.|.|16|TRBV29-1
CSVEVAGARVPYEQYF
TGCAGCGTTGAAGTCGCGGGGGCCAGGGTTCCGTACGAGCAGTACTTC
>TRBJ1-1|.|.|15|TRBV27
CASSSTRVGTTEAFF
TGTGCCAGCAGTTCTACGCGGGTAGGAACCACTGAAGCTTTCTTT
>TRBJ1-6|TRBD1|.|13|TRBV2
CASQGQNNSPLHF
TGTGCCAGCCAGGGACAGAATAATTCACCCCTCCACTTT
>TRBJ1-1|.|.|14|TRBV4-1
CASSQVGASTEAFF
TGCGCCAGCAGCCAAGTGGGGGCAAGCACTGAAGCTTTCTTT
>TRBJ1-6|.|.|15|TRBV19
CASTWSSSYNSPLHF
TGTGCCAGTACTTGGTCGAGCTCCTATAATTCACCCCTCCACTTT
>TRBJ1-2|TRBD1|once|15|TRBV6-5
CASSPFSQGARGYTF
TGTGCCAGCAGCCCATTTAGTCAGGGGGCTCGGGGCTACACCTTC
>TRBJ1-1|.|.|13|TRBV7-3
CASSLTEDTEAFF
TGTGCCAGCAGCTTAACGGAGGACACTGAAGCTTTCTTT
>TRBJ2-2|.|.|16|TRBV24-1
CATSDFGGPNTGELFF
TGTGCCACCAGTGATTTCGGGGGTCCGAACACCGGGGAGCTGTTTTTT
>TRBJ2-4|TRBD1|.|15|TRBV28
CASSLDRAAKNIQYF
TGTGCCAGCAGTTTAGACAGGGCCGCCAAAAACATTCAGTACTTC
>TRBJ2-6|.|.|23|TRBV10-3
CAISESLGSNQQGVGSGANVLTF
TGTGCCATCAGTGAGTCCCTTGGATCCAACCAACAGGGAGTCGGCTCTGGGGCCAACGTCCTGACTTTC
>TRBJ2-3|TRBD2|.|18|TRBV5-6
CASSLWAYAGGPDGTQYF
TGTGCCAGCAGCTTGTGGGCCTACGCGGGGGGGCCTGATGGTACGCAGTATTTT
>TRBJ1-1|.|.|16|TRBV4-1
CASSQGRTLGNTEAFF
TGCGCCAGCAGCCAAGGGAGGACCCTGGGGAACACTGAAGCTTTCTTT
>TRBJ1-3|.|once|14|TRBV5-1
CASNAGSSGNTIYF
TGCGCCAGCAACGCAGGGAGCTCTGGAAACACCATATATTTT
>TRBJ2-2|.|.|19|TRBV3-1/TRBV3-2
CASSHYIPGHRANTGELFF
TGTGCCAGCAGCCATTATATACCCGGGCACAGAGCGAACACCGGGGAGCTGTTTTTT
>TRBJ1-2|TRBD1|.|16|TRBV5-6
CASSLVSSPGTGRYTF
TGTGCCAGCAGCTTGGTGTCTAGTCCGGGGACAGGGCGCTACACCTTC
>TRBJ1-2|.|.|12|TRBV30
CAWTLPGYGYTF
TGTGCCTGGACCCTCCCGGGGTACGGCTACACCTTC
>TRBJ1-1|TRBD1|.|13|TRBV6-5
CASRPGGGGRAFF
TGTGCCAGCAGGCCTGGAGGGGGCGGTAGGGCTTTCTTT
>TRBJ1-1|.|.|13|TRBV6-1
CASSETVNTEAFF
TGTGCCAGCAGTGAGACGGTGAACACTGAAGCTTTCTTT
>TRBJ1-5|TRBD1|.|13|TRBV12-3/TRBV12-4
CASSLSGGQPQHF
TGTGCCAGCAGTTTATCAGGGGGTCAGCCCCAGCATTTT
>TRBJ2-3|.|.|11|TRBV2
CASSETRTAYF
TGTGCCAGCAGTGAAACGCGCACAGCGTATTTT
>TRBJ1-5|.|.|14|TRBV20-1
CSASQYVGNQPQHF
TGCAGTGCTAGTCAATACGTCGGCAATCAGCCCCAGCATTTT
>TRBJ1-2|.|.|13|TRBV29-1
CSVGTLGGYGYTF
TGCAGCGTTGGAACCTTAGGGGGATATGGCTACACCTTC
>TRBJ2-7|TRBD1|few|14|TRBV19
CASSAAGTAYEQYF
TGTGCCAGTAGTGCCGCCGGGACAGCTTACGAGCAGTACTTC
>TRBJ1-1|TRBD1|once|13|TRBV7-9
CASSSYTRGDAFF
TGTGCCAGCAGCTCCTACACCAGGGGGGACGCTTTCTTT
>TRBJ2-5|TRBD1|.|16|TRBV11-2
CASSLGTVSYSETQYF
TGTGCCAGCAGCTTGGGGACAGTGTCCTATAGTGAGACCCAGTACTTC
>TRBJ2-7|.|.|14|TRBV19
CASSIWGTSYEQYF
TGTGCCAGTAGTATATGGGGGACCTCCTACGAGCAGTACTTC
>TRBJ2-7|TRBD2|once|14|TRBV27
CASSPRGDSYEQYF
TGTGCCAGCAGTCCGCGGGGGGACTCCTACGAGCAGTACTTC
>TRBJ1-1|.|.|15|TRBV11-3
CASSLVPRANTEAFF
TGTGCCAGCAGCTTAGTTCCGCGGGCGAACACTGAAGCTTTCTTT
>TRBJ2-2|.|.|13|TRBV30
CAWSVTGTGELFF
TGTGCCTGGAGTGTGACGGGGACCGGGGAGCTGTTTTTT
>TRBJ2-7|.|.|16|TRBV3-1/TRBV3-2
CASSQDPLTSAAEQYF
TGTGCCAGCAGCCAAGATCCTCTGACATCCGCGGCGGAGCAGTACTTC
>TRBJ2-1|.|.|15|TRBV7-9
CASSQGGGLYNEQFF
TGTGCCAGCAGCCAAGGGGGGGGCTTGTACAATGAGCAGTTCTTC
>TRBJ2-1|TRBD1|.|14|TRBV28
CASRPGTAIDEQFF
TGTGCCAGCAGACCCGGGACAGCTATTGATGAGCAGTTCTTC
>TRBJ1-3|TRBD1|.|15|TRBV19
CASSIVRGQGNTIYF
TGTGCCAGTAGTATCGTCAGGGGGCAGGGAAACACCATATATTTT
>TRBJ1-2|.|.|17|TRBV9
CASSVAGGDPMNYGYTF
TGTGCCAGCAGCGTAGCCGGAGGGGACCCGATGAACTATGGCTACACCTTC
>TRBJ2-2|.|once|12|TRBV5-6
CASSPFTGELFF
TGTGCCAGCTCCCCCTTCACCGGGGAGCTGTTTTTT